One and the same sample provided the 9 T cell receptor beta chains below, sequenced in a study of cytomegalovirus exposure and HLA in healthy donors. PCR was performed using 60 Vbeta and 13 Jbeta primers. TCRdb keeps only in-frame clones here, not all; method: immunoSEQ multiplex PCR. Of roughly 71,000 clones in the sample, approximately 82% are singletons; the top ten hold 3%. Sequencing input: PBMCs. These TCRs come from a girl between 5 and 17 years old in good health and CMV-seropositive.

The chain combines TRBV6-1 with TRBJ2-7; TRBD1 matches at 9 bases. There are 19 residues in the CDR3. Looked up from germline, CDR1 is MNHNS and CDR2 is SASEGT. Germline trimming cut 2 bases from V and 2 bases from J; bases unmatched to any gene: 16. For the CDR3, the DNA is TGTGCCAGCAGTGAAACGGACAGGGGAGGAATCGTGAAAACCTACGAGCAGTACTTC. Translated, it gives CASSETDRGGIVKTYEQYF.

The chain links TRBV15 to TRBJ2-2; possibly TRBD2 for D (6 bases). Looked up from germline, CDR1 is LNHNV and CDR2 is YYDKDF (reference sequence). The CDR3 is 15 amino acids. V shed 0 bases and J shed 8 bases, with 13 bases lying between them. Here the CDR3 reads CATSRDGLGTGELFF. The CDR3 DNA reads as TGTGCCACCAGCAGAGATGGGCTAGGGACTGGGGAGCTGTTTTTT.

V and J are TRBV7-8 and TRBJ2-5; weak D call: TRBD1 (5 bases). In germline, CDR1 is SGHVS, CDR2 FQNEAQ. This CDR3 comprises 14 residues. Trimming cost V 5 bases and J 5 bases, with 15 bases left between them. CDR3 sequence: CASSLSTVSETQYF. CDR3 DNA: TGTGCCAGCAGCCTCTCGACAGTGTCGGAGACCCAGTACTTC.

The chain is built from TRBV27 and TRBJ2-7; D perhaps matches TRBD2 (5 bases). Germline V lookup: CDR1 MNHEY, CDR2 SMNVEV (reference sequence). CDR3 length equals 13 residues. Trimming stripped 3 bases from V and 0 bases from J, with 6 bases between. CDR3 sequence reads: CASSFGGSYEQYF. Written as DNA, the CDR3 is TGTGCCAGCAGTTTCGGAGGCTCCTACGAGCAGTACTTC.

The table lists this clone with a few counts. The J gene is TRBJ2-1, the V gene TRBV4-3; no clear D gene. V lost 0 bases, J lost 0 bases, and 6 bases lay in between. This CDR3 is built from 15 residues. From germline, CDR1 is LGHNA and CDR2 YSLEER. The CDR3 region has the DNA TGCGCCAGCAGCCAAGATAGGAGCTCCTACAATGAGCAGTTCTTC. Translation: CASSQDRSSYNEQFF.

This sequence joins TRBV11-3 and TRBJ1-5; the match to TRBD1 covers 8 bases. The CDR3 has 13 residues. Looked up from germline, CDR1 is SGHNT and CDR2 is YENEEA. The V segment lost 0 bases and the J segment 9 bases; nucleotides outside the gene matches: 1. In DNA form, the CDR3 reads TGTGCCAGCAGCTTAGACGGACAGGGGCCCCAGCATTTT. Translated, it gives CASSLDGQGPQHF.

The chain's CDR3 is CASSPRPDGSYNEQFF. CDR3 sequence (DNA): TGTGCCAGCAGCCCGAGGCCAGACGGTAGCTACAATGAGCAGTTCTTC. The chain is built from TRBV5-8 and TRBJ2-1; D not resolved. Per germline, CDR1 SGHTS and CDR2 YDEGEE. The CDR3 loop spans 16 amino acids. V shed 4 bases and J shed 3 bases, with 17 bases lying between them. Full variable domain (remainder filled in from reference TRBV5-8 and TRBJ2-1): EAGVTQSPTHLIKTRGQQATLRCSPISGHTSVYWYQQALGLGLQFLLWYDEGEERNRGNFPPRFSGRQFPNYSSELNVNALELEDSALYLCASSPRPDGSYNEQFFGPGTRLTVL.

V gene TRBV6-1 combines with J gene TRBJ1-1; 7 positions agree with TRBD1. The CDR3 has 15 amino acids. The germline V gene encodes CDR1 MNHNS and CDR2 SASEGT. The trim removed 4 bases at V and 3 bases at J, leaving 8 bases unmatched. The CDR3 DNA reads TGTGCCAGCAGTGGGCAAAACAGGGGAGACACTGAAGCTTTCTTT. Protein product: CASSGQNRGDTEAFF.

V is TRBV10-3 and J is TRBJ2-5, with D maybe TRBD2 (5 bases). The V and J ends lost 2 bases and 4 bases respectively, with 11 bases between them. Germline V CDR1 and CDR2: ENHRY, SYGVKD. This CDR3 comprises 14 residues. CDR3 nucleotides: TGTGCCATCAGTGAGCTAAGCGGTGGAGAGACCCAGTACTTC. Its translation: CAISELSGGETQYF.